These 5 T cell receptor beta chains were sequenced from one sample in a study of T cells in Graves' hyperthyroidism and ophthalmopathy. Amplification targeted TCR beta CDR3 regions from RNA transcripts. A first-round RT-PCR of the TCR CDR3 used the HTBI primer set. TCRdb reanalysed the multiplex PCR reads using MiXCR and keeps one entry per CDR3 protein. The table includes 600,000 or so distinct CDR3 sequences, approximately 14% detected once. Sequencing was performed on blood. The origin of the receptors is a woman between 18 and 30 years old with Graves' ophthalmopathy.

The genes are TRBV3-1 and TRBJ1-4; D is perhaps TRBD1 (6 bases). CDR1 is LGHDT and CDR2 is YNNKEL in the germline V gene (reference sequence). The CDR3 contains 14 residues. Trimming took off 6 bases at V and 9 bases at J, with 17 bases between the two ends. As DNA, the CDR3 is TGTGCCAGCAGGACAGGTTCCGTTGGTAAAAAACTGTTTTTT. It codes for CASRTGSVGKKLFF.

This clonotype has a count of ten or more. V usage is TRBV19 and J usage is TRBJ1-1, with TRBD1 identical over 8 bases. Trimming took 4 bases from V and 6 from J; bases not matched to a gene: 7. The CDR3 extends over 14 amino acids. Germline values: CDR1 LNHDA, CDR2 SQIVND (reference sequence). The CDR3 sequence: CASSTQGAKAEAFF. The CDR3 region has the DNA TGTGCCAGTAGTACTCAGGGGGCGAAGGCTGAAGCTTTCTTT.

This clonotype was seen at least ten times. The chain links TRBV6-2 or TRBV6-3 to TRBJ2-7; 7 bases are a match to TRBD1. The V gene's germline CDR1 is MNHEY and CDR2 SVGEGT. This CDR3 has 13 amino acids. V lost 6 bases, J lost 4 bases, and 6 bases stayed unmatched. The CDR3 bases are TGTGCCAGCAGGGGGACAGATCCTTACGAGCAGTACTTC. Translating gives CASRGTDPYEQYF.

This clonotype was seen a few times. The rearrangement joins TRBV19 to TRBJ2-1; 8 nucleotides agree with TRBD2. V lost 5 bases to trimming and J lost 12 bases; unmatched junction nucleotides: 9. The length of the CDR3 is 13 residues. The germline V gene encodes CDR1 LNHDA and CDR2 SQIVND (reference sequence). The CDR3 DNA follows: TGTGCCAGTAGTCTACCCGGACTAGCTGGGCAGTTCTTC. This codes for CASSLPGLAGQFF.

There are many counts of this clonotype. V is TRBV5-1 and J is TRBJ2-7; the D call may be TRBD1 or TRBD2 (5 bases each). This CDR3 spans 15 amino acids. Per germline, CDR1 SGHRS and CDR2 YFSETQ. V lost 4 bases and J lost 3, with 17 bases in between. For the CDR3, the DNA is TGCGCCAGCAGCCGAACCGGGACGGAAGACTACGAGCAGTACTTC. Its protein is CASSRTGTEDYEQYF.